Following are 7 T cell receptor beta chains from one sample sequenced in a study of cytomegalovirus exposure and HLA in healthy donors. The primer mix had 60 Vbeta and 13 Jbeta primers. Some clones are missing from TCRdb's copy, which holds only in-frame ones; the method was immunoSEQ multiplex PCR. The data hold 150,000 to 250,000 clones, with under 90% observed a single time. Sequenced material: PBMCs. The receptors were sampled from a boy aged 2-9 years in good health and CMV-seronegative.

The CDR3 nucleotides read TGCGCCAGCAGCCAGGGAGACAGGGAACACTCTGGAAACACCATATATTTT. The encoded protein is CASSQGDREHSGNTIYF. The chain carries TRBV4-1 and TRBJ1-3; 7 positions match TRBD1. Per germline, CDR1 MGHRA and CDR2 YSYEKL. CDR3 length: 17 amino acids. J was trimmed by 0 bases and V by 3 bases; bases with no gene match: 8.

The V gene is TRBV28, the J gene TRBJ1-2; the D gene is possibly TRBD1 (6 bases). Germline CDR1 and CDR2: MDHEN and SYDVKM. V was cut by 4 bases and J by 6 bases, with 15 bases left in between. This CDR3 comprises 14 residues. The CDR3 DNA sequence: TGTGCCAGCAGTTCGGCAGGGAGGGGGGATGGCTACACCTTC. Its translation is CASSSAGRGDGYTF.

CDR3 loop: CASSLTSGGAFEQFF. The CDR3 DNA sequence: TGTGCCAGCTCACTTACTAGCGGGGGGGCCTTTGAGCAGTTCTTC. V gene TRBV18 combines with J gene TRBJ2-1; 13 bases agree with TRBD2. The CDR3 contains 15 residues. Germline lookup yields CDR1 KGHSH and CDR2 LQKENI. Trimming cost V 4 bases and J 9 bases; bases outside gene matches: 6.

The CDR3 region is CSARSPYEQYF. CDR3 nucleotides: TGCAGTGCTAGGAGCCCCTACGAGCAGTACTTC. This chain connects TRBV20-1 to TRBJ2-7; D is ambiguous. Germline V gene data show CDR1 as DFQATT and CDR2 as SNEGSKA (reference sequence). Trimming pared 3 bases from V and 2 bases from J, leaving 5 bases between. CDR3 size: 11 residues.

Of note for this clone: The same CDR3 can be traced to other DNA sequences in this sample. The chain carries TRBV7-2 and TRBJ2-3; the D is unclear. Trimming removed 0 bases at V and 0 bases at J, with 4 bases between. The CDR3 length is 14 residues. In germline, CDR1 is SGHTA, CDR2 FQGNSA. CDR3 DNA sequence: TGTGCCAGCAGCTTAGCCGGGAGCACAGATACGCAGTATTTT. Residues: CASSLAGSTDTQYF. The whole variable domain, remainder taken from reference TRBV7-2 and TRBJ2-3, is GAGVSQSPSNKVTEKGKDVELRCDPISGHTALYWYRQSLGQGLEFLIYFQGNSAPDKSGLPSDRFSAERTGGSVSTLTIQRTQQEDSAVYLCASSLAGSTDTQYFGPGTRLTVL.

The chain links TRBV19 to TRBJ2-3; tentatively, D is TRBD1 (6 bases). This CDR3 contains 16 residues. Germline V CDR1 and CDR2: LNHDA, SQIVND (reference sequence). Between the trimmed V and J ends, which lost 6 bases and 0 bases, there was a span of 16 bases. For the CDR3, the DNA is TGTGCCAGTAGCGCCGGGACAACCTCTAGCACAGATACGCAGTATTTT. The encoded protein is CASSAGTTSSTDTQYF.

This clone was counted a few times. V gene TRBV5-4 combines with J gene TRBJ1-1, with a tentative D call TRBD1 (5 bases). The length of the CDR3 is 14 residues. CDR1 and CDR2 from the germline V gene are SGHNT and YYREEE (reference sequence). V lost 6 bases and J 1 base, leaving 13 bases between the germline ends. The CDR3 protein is CASTRQFENTEAFF. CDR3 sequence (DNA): TGTGCCAGCACCCGACAGTTCGAGAACACTGAAGCTTTCTTT.